This TCR beta chain was captured by sequencing in a study of cytomegalovirus exposure and HLA in healthy donors. Points from the study as a whole: In a later analysis, compared with equally common non-associated chains, HLA-associated beta chains were more expanded. Sequencing likely generated an artifact that appeared as a cluster of highly shared sequence variants. Three CMV-associated chains proved CMV antigen-specific in vitro. Analysis performed later found more than 15,000 TCR beta sequences associated with HLA alleles at 0.05 false discovery rate.

The study ran its PCR with 60 Vbeta and 13 Jbeta primers. The table came from immunoSEQ multiplex PCR; TCRdb's copy has only in-frame clones and leaves some out. There are roughly 100,000 clones in the sample; about three quarters occur only once, and roughly 8.6% lies in the top ten. The CDR3 length is 14 residues. The germline V gene encodes CDR1 SGHNT and CDR2 YYREEE (reference sequence). V was pared by 4 bases and J by 5 bases, with 16 bases between. For this clone: Its antigen is undetermined.

This TCR was sampled from a woman aged 40 to 49 in good health and CMV-seropositive. The genes are TRBV5-4 and TRBJ2-7, with D perhaps TRBD2 (7 bases). Sequencing was carried out using PBMCs. The CDR3 DNA follows: TGTGCCAGCAGCGACGGGGGGCGCGGCCACGAGCAGTACTTC. It specifies CASSDGGRGHEQYF.